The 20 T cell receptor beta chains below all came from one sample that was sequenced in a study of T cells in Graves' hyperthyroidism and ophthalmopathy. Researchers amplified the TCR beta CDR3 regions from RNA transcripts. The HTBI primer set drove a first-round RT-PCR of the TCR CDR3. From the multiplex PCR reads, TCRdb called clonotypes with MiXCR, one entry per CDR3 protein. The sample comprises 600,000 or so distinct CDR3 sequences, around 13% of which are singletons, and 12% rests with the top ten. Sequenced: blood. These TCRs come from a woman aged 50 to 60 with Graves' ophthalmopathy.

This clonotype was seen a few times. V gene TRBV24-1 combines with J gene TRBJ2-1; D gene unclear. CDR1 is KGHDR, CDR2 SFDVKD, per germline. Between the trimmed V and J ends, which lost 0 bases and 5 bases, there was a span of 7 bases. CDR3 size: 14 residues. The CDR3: CATSDLGPNNEQFF. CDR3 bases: TGTGCCACCAGTGATTTGGGTCCAAACAATGAGCAGTTCTTC.

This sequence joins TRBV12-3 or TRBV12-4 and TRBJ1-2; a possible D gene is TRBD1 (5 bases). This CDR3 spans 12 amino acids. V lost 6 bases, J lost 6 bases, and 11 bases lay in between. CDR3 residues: CASRPGRHGYTF. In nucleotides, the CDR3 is TGTGCCAGCAGACCAGGGAGGCATGGCTACACCTTC.

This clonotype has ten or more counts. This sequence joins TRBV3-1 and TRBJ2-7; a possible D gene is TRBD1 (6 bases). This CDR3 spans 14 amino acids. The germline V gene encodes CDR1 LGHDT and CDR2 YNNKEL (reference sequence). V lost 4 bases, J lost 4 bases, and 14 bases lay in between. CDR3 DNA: TGTGCCAGCAGCCCCACAGGGTTCGGTTACGAGCAGTACTTC. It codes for CASSPTGFGYEQYF.

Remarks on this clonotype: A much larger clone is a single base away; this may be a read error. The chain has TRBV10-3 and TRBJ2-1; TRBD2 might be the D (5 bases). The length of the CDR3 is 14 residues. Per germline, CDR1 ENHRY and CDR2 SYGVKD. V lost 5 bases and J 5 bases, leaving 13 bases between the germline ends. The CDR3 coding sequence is TGTGCCATCAGTCCGGGAAAGATAGACAATGAGCAGTTCTTC. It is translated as CAISPGKIDNEQFF.

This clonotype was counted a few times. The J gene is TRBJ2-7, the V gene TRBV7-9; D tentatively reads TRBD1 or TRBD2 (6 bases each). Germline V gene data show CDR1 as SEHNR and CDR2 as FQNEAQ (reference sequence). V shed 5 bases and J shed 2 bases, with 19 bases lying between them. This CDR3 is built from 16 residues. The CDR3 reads CASSPSGGRGTYEQYF. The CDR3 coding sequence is TGTGCCAGCAGCCCGAGTGGGGGGCGGGGAACCTACGAGCAGTACTTC. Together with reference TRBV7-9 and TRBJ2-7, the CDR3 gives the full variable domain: DTGVSQNPRHKITKRGQNVTFRCDPISEHNRLYWYRQTLGQGPEFLTYFQNEAQLEKSRLLSDRFSAERPKGSFSTLEIQRTEQGDSAMYLCASSPSGGRGTYEQYFGPGTRLTVT.

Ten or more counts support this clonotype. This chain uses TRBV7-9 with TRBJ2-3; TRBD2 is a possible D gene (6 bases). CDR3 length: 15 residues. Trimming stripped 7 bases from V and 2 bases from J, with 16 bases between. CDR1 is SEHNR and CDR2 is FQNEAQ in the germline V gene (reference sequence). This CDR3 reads CASINRDSNTDTQYF. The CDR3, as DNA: TGTGCCAGCATTAACCGGGACTCTAACACAGATACGCAGTATTTT.

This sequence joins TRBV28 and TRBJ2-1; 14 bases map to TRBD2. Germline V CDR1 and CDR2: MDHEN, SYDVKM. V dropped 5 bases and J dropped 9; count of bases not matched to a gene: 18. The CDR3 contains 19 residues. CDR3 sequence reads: CASSGPGLAGAQSLFEQFF. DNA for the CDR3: TGTGCCAGCAGTGGACCGGGACTAGCGGGGGCCCAGTCCCTCTTTGAGCAGTTCTTC. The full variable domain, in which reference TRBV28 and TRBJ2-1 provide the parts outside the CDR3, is DVKVTQSSRYLVKRTGEKVFLECVQDMDHENMFWYRQDPGLGLRLIYFSYDVKMKEKGDIPEGYSVSREKKERFSLILESASTNQTSMYLCASSGPGLAGAQSLFEQFFGPGTRLTVL.

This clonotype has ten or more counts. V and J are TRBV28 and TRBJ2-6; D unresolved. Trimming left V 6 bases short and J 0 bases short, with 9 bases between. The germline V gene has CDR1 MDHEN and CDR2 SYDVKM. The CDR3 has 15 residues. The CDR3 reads CASSRPSSGANVLTF. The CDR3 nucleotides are TGTGCCAGCAGCCGGCCCAGCTCTGGGGCCAACGTCCTGACTTTC.

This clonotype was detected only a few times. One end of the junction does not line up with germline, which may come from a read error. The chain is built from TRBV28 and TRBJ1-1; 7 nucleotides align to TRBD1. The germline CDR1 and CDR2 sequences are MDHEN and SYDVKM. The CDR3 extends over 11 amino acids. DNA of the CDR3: TGTGCCAGCGGCAGGGGGACCGCGGTTATCTTT. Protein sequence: CASGRGTAVIF.

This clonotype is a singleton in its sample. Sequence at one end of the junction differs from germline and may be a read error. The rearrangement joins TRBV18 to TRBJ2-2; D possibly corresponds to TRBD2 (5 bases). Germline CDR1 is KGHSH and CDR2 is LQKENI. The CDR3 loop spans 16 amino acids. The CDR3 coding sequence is TGTGCCAGCTCACCTTTCGAGACAAGGAACACCGGGGAGCTGCTTTTT. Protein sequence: CASSPFETRNTGELLF.

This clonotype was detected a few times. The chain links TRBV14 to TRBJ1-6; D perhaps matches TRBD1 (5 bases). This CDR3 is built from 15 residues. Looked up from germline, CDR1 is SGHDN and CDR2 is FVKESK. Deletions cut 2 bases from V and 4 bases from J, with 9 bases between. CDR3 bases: TGTGCCAGCAGCCAAACGGGACCGTATAATTCACCCCTCCACTTT. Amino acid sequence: CASSQTGPYNSPLHF.

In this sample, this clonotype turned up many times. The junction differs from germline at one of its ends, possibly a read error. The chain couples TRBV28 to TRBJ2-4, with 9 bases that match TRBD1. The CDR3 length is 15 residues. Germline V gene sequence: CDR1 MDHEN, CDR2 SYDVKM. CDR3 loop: CASSSGQGAKNIQYF. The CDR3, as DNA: TGTGCCAGCAGCTCGGGACAGGGAGCCAAGAACATTCAGTACTTC.

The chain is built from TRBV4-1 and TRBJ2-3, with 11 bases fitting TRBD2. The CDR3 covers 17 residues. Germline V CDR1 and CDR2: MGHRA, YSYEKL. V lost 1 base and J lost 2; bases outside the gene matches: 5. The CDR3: CASSQGLAGILTDTQYF. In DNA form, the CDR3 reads TGCGCCAGCAGCCAAGGACTAGCGGGGATTCTCACAGATACGCAGTATTTT.

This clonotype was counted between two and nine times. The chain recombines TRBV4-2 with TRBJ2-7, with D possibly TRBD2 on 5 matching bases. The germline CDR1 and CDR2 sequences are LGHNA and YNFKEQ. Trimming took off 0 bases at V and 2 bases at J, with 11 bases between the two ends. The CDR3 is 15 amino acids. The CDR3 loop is CASSQESASTYEQYF. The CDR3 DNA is TGTGCCAGCAGCCAAGAATCGGCTAGCACCTACGAGCAGTACTTC.

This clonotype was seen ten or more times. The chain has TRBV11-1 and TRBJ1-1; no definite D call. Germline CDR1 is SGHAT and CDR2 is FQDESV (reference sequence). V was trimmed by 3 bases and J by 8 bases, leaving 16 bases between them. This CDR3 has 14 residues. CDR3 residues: CASSFIPGYSEAFF. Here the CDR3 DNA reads TGTGCCAGCAGCTTCATCCCCGGCTACTCGGAAGCTTTCTTT. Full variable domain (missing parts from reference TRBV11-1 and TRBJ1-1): EAEVAQSPRYKITEKSQAVAFWCDPISGHATLYWYRQILGQGPELLVQFQDESVVDDSQLPKDRFSAERLKGVDSTLKIQPAELGDSAMYLCASSFIPGYSEAFFGQGTRLTVV.

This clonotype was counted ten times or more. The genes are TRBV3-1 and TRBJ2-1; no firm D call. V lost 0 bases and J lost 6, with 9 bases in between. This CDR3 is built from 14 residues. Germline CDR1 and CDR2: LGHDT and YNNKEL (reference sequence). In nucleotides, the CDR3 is TGTGCCAGCAGCCAAGAAATGTTCAGCAATGAGCAGTTCTTC. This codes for CASSQEMFSNEQFF.

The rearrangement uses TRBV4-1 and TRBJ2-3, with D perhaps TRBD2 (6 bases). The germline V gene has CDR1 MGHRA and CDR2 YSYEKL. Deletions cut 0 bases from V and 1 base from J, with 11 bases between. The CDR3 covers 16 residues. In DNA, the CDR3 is TGCGCCAGCAGCCAAGAAATGGGACTCGGCACAGATACGCAGTATTTT. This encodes CASSQEMGLGTDTQYF.

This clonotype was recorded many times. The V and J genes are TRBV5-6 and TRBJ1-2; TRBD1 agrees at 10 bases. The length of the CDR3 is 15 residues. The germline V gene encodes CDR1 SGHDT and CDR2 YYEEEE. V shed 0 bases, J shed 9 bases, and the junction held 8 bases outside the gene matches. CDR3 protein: CASSLGAGTGESYTF. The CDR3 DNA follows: TGTGCCAGCAGCTTGGGGGCCGGGACAGGGGAAAGCTACACCTTC.

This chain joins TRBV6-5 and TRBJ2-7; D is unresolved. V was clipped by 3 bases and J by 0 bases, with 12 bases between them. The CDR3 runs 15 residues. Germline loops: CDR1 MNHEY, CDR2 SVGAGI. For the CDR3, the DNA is TGTGCCAGCAGTTATCGGCTGGGTCTCTCCTACGAGCAGTACTTC. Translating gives CASSYRLGLSYEQYF.

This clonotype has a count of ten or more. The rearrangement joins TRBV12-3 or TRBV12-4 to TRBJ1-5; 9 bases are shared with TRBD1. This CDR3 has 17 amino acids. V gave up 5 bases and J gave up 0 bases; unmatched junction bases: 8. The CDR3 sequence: CASSTRQGGYSNQPQHF. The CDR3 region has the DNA TGTGCCAGCAGTACGAGACAGGGGGGATATAGCAATCAGCCCCAGCATTTT.